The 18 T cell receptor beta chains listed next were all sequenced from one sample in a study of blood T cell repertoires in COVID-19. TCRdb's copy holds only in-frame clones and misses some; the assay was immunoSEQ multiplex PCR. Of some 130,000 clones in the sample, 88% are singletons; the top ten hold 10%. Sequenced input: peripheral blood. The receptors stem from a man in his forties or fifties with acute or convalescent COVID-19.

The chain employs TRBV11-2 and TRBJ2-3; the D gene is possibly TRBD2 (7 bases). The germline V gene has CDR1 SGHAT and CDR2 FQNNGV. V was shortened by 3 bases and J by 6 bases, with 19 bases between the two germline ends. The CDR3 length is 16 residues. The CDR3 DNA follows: TGTGCCAGCAGCTTTGGTACCCGGGGGGCCTCGGATACGCAGTATTTT. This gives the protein CASSFGTRGASDTQYF. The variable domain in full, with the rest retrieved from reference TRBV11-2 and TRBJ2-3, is EAGVAQSPRYKIIEKRQSVAFWCNPISGHATLYWYQQILGQGPKLLIQFQNNGVVDDSQLPKDRFSAERLKGVDSTLKIQPAKLEDSAVYLCASSFGTRGASDTQYFGPGTRLTVL.

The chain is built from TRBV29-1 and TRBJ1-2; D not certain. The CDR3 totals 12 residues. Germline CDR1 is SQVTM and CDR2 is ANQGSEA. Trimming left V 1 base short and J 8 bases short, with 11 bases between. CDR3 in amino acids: CSVEGALPGYTF. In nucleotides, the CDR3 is TGCAGCGTTGAAGGAGCCCTTCCAGGCTACACCTTC.

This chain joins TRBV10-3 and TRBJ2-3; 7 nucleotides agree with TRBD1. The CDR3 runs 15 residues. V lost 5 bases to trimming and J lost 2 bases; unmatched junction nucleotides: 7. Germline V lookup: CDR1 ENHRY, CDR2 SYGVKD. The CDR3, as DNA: TGTGCCATCAGTCGGACAGGAGGAGACACAGATACGCAGTATTTT. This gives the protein CAISRTGGDTDTQYF.

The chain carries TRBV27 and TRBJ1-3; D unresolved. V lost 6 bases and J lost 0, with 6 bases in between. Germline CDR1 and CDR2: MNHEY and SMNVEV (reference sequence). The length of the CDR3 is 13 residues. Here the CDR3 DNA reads TGTGCCAGCAGGGCGGCCTCTGGAAACACCATATATTTT. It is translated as CASRAASGNTIYF.

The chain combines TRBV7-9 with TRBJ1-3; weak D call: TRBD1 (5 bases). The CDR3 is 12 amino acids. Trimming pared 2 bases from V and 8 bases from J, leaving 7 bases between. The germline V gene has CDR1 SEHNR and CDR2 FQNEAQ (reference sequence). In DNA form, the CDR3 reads TGTGCCAGCAGCTTATTAGGGGACACCATATATTTT. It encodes CASSLLGDTIYF.

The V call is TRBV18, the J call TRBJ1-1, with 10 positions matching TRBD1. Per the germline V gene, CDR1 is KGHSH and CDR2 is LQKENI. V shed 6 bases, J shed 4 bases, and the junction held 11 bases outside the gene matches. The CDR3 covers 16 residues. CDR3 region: CASSPLVGQGTTEAFF. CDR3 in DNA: TGTGCCAGCTCCCCCCTAGTGGGACAGGGGACCACTGAAGCTTTCTTT. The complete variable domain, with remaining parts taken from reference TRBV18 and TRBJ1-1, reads NAGVMQNPRHLVRRRGQEARLRCSPMKGHSHVYWYRQLPEEGLKFMVYLQKENIIDESGMPKERFSAEFPKEGPSILRIQQVVRGDSAAYFCASSPLVGQGTTEAFFGQGTRLTVV.

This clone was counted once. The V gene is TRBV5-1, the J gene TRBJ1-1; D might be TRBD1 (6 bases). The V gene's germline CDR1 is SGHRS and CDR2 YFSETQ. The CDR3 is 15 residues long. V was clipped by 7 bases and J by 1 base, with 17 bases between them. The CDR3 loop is CASQGNTRGNTEAFF. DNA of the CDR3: TGCGCCAGCCAGGGGAACACGAGGGGGAACACTGAAGCTTTCTTT.

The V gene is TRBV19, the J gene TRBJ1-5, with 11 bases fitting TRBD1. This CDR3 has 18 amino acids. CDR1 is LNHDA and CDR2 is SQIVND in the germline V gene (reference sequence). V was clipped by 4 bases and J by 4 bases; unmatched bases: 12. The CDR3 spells CASSNSVWDRGFNQPQHF. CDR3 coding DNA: TGTGCCAGTAGTAATTCCGTGTGGGACAGGGGGTTTAATCAGCCCCAGCATTTT.

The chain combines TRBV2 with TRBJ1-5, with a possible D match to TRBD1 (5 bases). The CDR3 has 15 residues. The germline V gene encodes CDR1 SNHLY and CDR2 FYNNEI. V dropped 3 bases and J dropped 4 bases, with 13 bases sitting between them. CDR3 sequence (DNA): TGTGCCAGCAGTGAGGGGGGGGGAGAGAATCAGCCCCAGCATTTT. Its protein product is CASSEGGGENQPQHF.

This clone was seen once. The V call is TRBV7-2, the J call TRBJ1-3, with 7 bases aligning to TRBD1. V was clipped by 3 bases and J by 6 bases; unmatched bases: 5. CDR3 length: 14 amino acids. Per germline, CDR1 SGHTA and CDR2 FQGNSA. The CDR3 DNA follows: TGTGCCAGCAGCTTTCTCCAGGGGGAAAACACCATATATTTT. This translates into CASSFLQGENTIYF.

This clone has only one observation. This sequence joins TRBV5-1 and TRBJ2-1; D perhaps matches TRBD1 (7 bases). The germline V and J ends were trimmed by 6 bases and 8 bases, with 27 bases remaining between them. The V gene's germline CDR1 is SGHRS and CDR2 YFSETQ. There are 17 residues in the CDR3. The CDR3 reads CASKNSRGRAGFDEQFF. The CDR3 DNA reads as TGCGCCAGCAAAAATTCCAGGGGGAGAGCGGGCTTCGATGAGCAGTTCTTC.

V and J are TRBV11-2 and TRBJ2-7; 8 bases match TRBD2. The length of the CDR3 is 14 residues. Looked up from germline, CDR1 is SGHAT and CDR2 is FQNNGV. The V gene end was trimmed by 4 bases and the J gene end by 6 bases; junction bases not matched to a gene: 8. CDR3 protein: CASSSLFAGGEQYF. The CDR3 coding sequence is TGTGCCAGCAGCTCCCTATTCGCGGGGGGCGAGCAGTACTTC.

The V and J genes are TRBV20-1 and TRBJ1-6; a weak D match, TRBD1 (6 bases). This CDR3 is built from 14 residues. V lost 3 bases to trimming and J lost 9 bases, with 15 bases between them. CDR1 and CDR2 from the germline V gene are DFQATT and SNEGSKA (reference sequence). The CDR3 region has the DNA TGCAGTGCTAGTTCCCCAGGGGAGGGTTCACCCCTCCACTTT. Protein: CSASSPGEGSPLHF.

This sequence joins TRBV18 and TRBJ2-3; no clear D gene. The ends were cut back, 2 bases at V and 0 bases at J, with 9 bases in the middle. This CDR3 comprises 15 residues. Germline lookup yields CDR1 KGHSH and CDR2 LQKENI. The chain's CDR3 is CASSPTGGSTDTQYF. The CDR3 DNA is TGTGCCAGCTCACCAACTGGCGGAAGCACAGATACGCAGTATTTT.

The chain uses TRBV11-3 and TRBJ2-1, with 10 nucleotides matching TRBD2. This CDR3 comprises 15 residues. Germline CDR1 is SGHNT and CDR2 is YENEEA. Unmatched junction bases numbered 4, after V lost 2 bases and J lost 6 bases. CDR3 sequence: CASSLLAGVGNEQFF. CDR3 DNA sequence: TGTGCCAGCAGCTTACTAGCGGGAGTAGGCAATGAGCAGTTCTTC.

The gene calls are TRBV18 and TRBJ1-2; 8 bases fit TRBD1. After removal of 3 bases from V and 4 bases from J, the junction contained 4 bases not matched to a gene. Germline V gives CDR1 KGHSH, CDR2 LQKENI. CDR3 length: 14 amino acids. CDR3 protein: CASSPGQAFYGYTF. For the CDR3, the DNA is TGTGCCAGCTCACCGGGACAGGCGTTCTATGGCTACACCTTC.

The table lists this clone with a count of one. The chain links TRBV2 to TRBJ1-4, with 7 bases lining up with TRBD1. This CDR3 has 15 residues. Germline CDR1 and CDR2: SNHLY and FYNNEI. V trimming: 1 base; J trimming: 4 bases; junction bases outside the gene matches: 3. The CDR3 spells CASSEEGAVNEKLFF. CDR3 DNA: TGTGCCAGCAGTGAAGAGGGGGCTGTTAATGAAAAACTGTTTTTT.

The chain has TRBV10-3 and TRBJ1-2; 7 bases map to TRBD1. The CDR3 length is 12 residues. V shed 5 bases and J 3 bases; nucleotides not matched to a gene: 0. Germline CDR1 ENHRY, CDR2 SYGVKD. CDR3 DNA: TGTGCCATCAGTACAGGGGACTATGGCTACACCTTC. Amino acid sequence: CAISTGDYGYTF.